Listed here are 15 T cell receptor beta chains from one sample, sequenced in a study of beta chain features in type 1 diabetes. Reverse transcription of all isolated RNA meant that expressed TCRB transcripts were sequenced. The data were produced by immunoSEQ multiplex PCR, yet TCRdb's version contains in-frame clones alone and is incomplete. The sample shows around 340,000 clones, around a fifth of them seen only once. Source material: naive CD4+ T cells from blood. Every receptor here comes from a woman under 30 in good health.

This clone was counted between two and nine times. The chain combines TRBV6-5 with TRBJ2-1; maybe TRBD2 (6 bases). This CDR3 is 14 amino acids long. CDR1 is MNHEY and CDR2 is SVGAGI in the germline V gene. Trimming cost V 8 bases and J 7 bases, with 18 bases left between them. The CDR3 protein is CASWGEEGRNEQFF. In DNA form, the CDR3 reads TGTGCCAGCTGGGGTGAGGAGGGGAGGAATGAGCAGTTCTTC.

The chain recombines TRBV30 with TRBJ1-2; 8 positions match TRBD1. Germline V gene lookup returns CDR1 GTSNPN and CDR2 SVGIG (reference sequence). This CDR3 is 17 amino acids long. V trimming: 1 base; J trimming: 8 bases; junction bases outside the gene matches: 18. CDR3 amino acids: CAWSAPYYRGGRIGYTF. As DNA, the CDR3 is TGTGCCTGGAGTGCCCCCTACTACAGGGGGGGACGGATCGGCTACACCTTC.

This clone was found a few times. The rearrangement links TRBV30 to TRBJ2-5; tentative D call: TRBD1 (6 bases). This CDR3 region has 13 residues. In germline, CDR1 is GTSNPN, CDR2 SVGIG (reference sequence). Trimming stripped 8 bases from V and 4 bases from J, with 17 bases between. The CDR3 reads CAAGRDTSETQYF. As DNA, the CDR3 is TGTGCCGCAGGCCGGGACACATCAGAGACCCAGTACTTC. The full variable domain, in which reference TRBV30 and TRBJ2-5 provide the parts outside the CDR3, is SQTIHQWPATLVQPVGSPLSLECTVEGTSNPNLYWYRQAAGRGLQLLFYSVGIGQISSEVPQNLSASRPQDRQFILSSKKLLLSDSGFYLCAAGRDTSETQYFGPGTRLLVL.

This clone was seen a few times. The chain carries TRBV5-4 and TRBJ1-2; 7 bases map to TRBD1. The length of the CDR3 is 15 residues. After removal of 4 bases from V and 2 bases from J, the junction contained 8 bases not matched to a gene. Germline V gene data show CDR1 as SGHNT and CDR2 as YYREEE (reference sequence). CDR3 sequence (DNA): TGTGCCAGCAGCGCCGGGACAGATGAAAACTATGGCTACACCTTC. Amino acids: CASSAGTDENYGYTF. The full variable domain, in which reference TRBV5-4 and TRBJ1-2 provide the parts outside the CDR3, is ETGVTQSPTHLIKTRGQQVTLRCSSQSGHNTVSWYQQALGQGPQFIFQYYREEENGRGNFPPRFSGLQFPNYSSELNVNALELDDSALYLCASSAGTDENYGYTFGSGTRLTVV.

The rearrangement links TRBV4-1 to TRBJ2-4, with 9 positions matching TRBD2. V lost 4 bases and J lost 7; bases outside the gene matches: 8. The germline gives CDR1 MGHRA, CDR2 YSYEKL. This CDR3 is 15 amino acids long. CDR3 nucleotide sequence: TGCGCCAGCAGCCTCTTAGCGGGAGCCCCGAACATTCAGTACTTC. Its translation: CASSLLAGAPNIQYF.

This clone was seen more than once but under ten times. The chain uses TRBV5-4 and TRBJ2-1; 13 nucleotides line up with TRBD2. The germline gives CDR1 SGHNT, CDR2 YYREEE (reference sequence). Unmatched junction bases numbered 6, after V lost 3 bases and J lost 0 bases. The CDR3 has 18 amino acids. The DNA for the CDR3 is TGTGCCAGCAGCTCGGGACTAGCGGGACCCCGCTCCTACAATGAGCAGTTCTTC. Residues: CASSSGLAGPRSYNEQFF.

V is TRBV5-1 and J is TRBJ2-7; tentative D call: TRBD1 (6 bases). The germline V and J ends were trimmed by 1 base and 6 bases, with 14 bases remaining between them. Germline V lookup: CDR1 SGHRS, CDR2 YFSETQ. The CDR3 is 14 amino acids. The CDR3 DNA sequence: TGCGCCAGCAGCTTGACCCCCCCCAGGGGCGAGCAGTACTTC. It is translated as CASSLTPPRGEQYF.

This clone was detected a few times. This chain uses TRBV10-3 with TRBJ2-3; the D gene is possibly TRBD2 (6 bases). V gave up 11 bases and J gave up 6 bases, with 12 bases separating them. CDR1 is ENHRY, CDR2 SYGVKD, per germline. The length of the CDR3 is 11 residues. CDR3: CAATSLDTQYF. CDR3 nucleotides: TGTGCCGCGACTAGTTTGGATACGCAGTATTTT.

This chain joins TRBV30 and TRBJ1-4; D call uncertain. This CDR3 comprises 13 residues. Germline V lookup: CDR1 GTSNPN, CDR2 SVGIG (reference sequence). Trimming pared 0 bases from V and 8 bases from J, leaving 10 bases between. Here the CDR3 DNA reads TGTGCCTGGAGTGTTGGCGGTCGGGAAAAACTGTTTTTT. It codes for CAWSVGGREKLFF. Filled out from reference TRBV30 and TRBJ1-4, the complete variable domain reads SQTIHQWPATLVQPVGSPLSLECTVEGTSNPNLYWYRQAAGRGLQLLFYSVGIGQISSEVPQNLSASRPQDRQFILSSKKLLLSDSGFYLCAWSVGGREKLFFGSGTQLSVL.

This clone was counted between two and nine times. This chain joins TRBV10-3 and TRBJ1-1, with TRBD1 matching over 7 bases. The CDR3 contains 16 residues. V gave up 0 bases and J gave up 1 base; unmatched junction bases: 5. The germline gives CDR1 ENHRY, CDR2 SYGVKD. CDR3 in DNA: TGTGCCATCAGTGAGTCGAAGGGGGCGTGGAACACTGAAGCTTTCTTT. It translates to CAISESKGAWNTEAFF.

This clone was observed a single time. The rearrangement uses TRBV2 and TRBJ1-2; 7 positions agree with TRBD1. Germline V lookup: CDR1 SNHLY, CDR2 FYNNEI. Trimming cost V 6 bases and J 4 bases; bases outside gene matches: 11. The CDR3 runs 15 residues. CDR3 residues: CASRDPLGTVYGYTF. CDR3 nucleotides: TGTGCCAGCAGGGACCCGCTCGGGACAGTCTATGGCTACACCTTC.

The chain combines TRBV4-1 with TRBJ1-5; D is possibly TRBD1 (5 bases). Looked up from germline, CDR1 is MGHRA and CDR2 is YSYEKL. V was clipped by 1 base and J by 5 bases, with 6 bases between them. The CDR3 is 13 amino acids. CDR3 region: CASSQAGHQPQHF. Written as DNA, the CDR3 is TGCGCCAGCAGCCAAGCAGGGCATCAGCCCCAGCATTTT.

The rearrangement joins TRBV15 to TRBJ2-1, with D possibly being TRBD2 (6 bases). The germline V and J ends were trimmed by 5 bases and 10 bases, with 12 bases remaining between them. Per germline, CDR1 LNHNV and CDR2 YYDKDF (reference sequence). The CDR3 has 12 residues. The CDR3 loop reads CATSPRGEEQFF. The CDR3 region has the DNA TGTGCCACCAGCCCCCGCGGGGAGGAGCAGTTCTTC.

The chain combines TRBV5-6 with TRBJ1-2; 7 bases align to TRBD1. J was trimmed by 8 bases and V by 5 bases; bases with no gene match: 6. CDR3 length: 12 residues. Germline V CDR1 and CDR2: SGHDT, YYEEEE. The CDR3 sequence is CASREGAQGYTF. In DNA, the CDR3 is TGTGCCAGCAGAGAGGGGGCGCAGGGCTACACCTTC.

CDR3 sequence reads: CASSQVTTSGSPLAKNIQYF. As DNA, the CDR3 is TGTGCCAGCAGCCAAGTAACTACTAGCGGGAGCCCACTAGCCAAAAACATTCAGTACTTC. The chain recombines TRBV14 with TRBJ2-4; 11 positions match TRBD2. Germline CDR1 and CDR2: SGHDN and FVKESK. This CDR3 has 20 amino acids. V lost 1 base, J lost 0 bases, and 11 bases stayed unmatched.